This TCR beta chain is drawn from a study of T cells expressing NK-cell markers. The study's findings and limits: Whether expanded NKG2C-expressing T cell clones recognize HCMV is unknown. The CD3+CD56-NKG2C+ fraction was also led by these clonotypes in a few donors.

Germline V gives CDR1 MNHEY, CDR2 SVGAGI. This CDR3 spans 16 amino acids. TCRdb reprocessed the 5' RACE reads and stores each CDR3 protein as one record, lacking DNA. The table lists 150,000 to 180,000 distinct CDR3 sequences. As regards this clonotype: Its antigen is as yet unknown.

Material: blood T cells: a sorted CD56 or NKG2C T cell subset, CD4+ or CD8+ T cells, or bulk PBMC T cells (not recorded which). This rearrangement joins TRBV6-5 to TRBJ2-1; TCRdb designates TRBD2, a call that cannot be tested without DNA. This receptor was taken from a woman between 50 and 59 years old in good health. CDR3 sequence: CASSPGTSGVGDEQFF.